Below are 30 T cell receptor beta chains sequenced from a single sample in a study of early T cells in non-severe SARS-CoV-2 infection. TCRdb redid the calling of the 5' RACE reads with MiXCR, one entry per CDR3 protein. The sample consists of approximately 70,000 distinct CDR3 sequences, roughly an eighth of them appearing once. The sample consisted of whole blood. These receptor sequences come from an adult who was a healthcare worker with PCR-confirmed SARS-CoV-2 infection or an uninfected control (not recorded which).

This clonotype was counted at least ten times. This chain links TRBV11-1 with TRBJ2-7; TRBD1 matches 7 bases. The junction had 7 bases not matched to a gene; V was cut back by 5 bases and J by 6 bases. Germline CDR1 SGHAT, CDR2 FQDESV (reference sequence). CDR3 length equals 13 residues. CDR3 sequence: CASSEDRDGEQYF. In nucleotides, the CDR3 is TGTGCCAGCAGCGAAGACAGGGATGGCGAGCAGTACTTC.

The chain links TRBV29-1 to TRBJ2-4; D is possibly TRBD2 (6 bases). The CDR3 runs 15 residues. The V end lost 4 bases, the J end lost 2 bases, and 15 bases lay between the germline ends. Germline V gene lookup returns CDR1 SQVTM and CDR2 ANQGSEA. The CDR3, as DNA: TGCAGCGTTGGAGGCGGGACGGCCCCCAAAAACATTCAGTACTTC. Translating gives CSVGGGTAPKNIQYF.

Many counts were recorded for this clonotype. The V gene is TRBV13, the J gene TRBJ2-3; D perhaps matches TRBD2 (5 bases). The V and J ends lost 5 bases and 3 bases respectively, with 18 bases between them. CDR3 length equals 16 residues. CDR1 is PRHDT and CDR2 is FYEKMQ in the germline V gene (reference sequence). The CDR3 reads CASSALESRGTDTQYF. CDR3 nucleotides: TGTGCCAGCAGCGCACTGGAGTCCCGCGGGACAGATACGCAGTATTTT.

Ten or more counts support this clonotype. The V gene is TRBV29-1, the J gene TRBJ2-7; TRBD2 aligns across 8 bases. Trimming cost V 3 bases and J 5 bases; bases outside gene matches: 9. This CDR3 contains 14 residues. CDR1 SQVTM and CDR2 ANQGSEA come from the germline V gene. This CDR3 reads CSVERGALGDEQYF. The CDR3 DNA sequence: TGCAGCGTTGAGCGGGGGGCACTGGGCGACGAGCAGTACTTC.

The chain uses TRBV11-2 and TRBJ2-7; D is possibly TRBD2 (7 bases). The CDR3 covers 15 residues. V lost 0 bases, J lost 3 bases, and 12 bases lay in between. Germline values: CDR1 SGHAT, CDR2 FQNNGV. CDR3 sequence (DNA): TGTGCCAGCAGCTTAGAACGGGGAGGGGGCTACGAGCAGTACTTC. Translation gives CASSLERGGGYEQYF.

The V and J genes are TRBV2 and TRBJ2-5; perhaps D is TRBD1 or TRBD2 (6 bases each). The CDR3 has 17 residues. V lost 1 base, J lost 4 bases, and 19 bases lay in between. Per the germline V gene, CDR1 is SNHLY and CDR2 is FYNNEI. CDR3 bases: TGTGCCAGCAGTGAAGGGTCTTTGGGGGGCCGGGGAGAGACCCAGTACTTC. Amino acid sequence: CASSEGSLGGRGETQYF.

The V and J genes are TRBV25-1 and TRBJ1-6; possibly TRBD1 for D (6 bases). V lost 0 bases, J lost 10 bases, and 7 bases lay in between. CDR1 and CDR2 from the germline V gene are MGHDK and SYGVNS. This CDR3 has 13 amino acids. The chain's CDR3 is CASSEYRGSPLHF. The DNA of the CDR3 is TGTGCCAGCAGTGAATACAGGGGCTCACCCCTCCACTTT.

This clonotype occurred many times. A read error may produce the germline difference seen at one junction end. The CDR3 protein is CASSPGQGQGANVLIF. DNA of the CDR3: TGTGCCAGCAGCCCCGGGCAGGGCCAAGGGGCCAACGTCCTGATTTTC. This sequence joins TRBV4-2 and TRBJ2-6, with D possibly TRBD1 on 5 matching bases. Germline-derived CDR1 and CDR2 are LGHNA and YNFKEQ. The CDR3 is 16 amino acids.

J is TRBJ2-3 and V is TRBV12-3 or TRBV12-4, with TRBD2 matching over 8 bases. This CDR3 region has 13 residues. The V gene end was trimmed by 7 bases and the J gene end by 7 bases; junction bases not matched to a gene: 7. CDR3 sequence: CASKSGGTNTQYF. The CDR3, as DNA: TGTGCCAGCAAAAGCGGGGGTACGAATACGCAGTATTTT.

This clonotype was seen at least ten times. The CDR3 loop is CASTSSSEQYF. DNA for the CDR3: TGTGCCAGCACCTCCTCCAGCGAGCAGTACTTC. The V and J genes are TRBV6-6 and TRBJ2-7; no reliable D call. Trimming pared 7 bases from V and 6 bases from J, leaving 10 bases between. CDR3 length: 11 residues. The germline V gene has CDR1 MNHNY and CDR2 SVGAGI (reference sequence).

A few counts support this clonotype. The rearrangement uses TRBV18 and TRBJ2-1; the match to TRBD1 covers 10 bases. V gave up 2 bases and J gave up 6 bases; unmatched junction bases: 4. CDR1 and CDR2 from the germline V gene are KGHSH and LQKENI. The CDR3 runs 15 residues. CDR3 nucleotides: TGTGCCAGCTCACCAGGGACAGGGGCAGGCAATGAGCAGTTCTTC. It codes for CASSPGTGAGNEQFF.

CDR3 in DNA: TGTGCCAGTAGTCCAAGACAGTCCCTCTACGAGCAGTACTTC. Translated, it gives CASSPRQSLYEQYF. The V and J genes are TRBV19 and TRBJ2-7; perhaps TRBD1 as D (5 bases). CDR1 is LNHDA and CDR2 is SQIVND in the germline V gene (reference sequence). The CDR3 sequence is 14 residues long. The V and J ends lost 5 bases and 3 bases respectively, with 14 bases between them. Based on the CDR3 plus reference TRBV19 and TRBJ2-7, the full variable domain is DGGITQSPKYLFRKEGQNVTLSCEQNLNHDAMYWYRQDPGQGLRLIYYSQIVNDFQKGDIAEGYSVSREKKESFPLTVTSAQKNPTAFYLCASSPRQSLYEQYFGPGTRLTVT.

CDR3 sequence reads: CASSPGTGESPLHF. Here the CDR3 DNA reads TGTGCCAGCAGTCCCGGGACAGGGGAGTCACCCCTCCACTTT. J is TRBJ1-6 and V is TRBV3-1; TRBD1 agrees at 10 bases. The V and J ends lost 6 bases and 10 bases, in that order; junction bases with no gene match: 6. There are 14 residues in the CDR3. Germline CDR1 LGHDT, CDR2 YNNKEL (reference sequence).

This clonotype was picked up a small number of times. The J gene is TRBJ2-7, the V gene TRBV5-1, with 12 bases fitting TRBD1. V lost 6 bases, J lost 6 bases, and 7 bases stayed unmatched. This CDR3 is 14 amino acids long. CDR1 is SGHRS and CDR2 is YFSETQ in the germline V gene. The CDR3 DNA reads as TGCGCCAGCACCACCGGGACAGGGGGCCTCGAGCAGTACTTC. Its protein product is CASTTGTGGLEQYF.

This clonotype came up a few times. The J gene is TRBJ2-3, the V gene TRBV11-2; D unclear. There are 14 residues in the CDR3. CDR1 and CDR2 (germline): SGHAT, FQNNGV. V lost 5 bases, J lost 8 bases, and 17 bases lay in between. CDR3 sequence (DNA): TGTGCCAGCAGCCCCTCCCGGCCAGGTTCTACGCAGTATTTT. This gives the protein CASSPSRPGSTQYF.

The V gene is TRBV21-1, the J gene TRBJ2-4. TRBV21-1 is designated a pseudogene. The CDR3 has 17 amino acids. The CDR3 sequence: CASSTNSGRRAKNIQYF. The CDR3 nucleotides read TGTGCCAGCAGCACAAACTCGGGCAGACGGGCCAAAAACATTCAGTACTTC.

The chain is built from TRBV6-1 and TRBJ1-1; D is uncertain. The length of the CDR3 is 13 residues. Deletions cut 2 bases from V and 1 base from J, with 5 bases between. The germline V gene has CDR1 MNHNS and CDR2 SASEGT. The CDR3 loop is CASSERQNTEAFF. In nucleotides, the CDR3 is TGTGCCAGCAGTGAAAGACAGAACACTGAAGCTTTCTTT.

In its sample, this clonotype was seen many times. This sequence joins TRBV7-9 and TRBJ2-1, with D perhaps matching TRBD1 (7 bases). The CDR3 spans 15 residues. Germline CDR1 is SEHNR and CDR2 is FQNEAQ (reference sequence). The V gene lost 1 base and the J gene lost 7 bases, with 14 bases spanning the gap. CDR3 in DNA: TGTGCCAGCAGCTTAGTGGAGGGGGCGCTGAATGAGCAGTTCTTC. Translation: CASSLVEGALNEQFF.

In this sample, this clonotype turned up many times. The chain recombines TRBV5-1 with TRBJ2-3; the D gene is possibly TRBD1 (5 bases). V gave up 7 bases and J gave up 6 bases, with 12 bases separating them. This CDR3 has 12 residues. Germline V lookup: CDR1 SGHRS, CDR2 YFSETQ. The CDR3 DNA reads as TGCGCCAGCGGTGGGGCCGCCGATACGCAGTATTTT. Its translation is CASGGAADTQYF.

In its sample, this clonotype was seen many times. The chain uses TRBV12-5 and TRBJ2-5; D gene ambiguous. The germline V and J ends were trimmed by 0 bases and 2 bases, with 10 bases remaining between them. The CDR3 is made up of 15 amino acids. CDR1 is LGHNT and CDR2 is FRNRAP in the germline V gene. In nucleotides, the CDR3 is TGTGCTAGTGGTTTGGTACAATCCGGACAAGAGACCCAGTACTTC. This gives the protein CASGLVQSGQETQYF.

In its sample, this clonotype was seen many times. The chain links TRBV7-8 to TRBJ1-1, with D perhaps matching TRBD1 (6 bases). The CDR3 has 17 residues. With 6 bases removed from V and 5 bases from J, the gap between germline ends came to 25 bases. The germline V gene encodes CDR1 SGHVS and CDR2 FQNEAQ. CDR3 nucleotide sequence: TGTGCCAGCAGGCAAAGGTTGCGGGGGCGCACGGTTACTGAAGCTTTCTTT. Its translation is CASRQRLRGRTVTEAFF.

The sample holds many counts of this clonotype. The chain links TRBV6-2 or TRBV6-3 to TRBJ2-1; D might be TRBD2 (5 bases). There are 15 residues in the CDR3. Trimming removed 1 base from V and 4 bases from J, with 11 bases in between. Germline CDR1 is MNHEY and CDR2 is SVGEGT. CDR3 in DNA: TGTGCCAGCAGTTACTTAGCGCTAGGTTACAATGAGCAGTTCTTC. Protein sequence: CASSYLALGYNEQFF.

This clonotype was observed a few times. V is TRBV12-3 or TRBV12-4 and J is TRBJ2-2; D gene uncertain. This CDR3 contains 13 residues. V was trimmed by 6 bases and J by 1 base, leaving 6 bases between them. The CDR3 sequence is CASSYGNTGELFF. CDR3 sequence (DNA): TGTGCCAGCAGCTATGGGAACACCGGGGAGCTGTTTTTT.

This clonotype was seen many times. The CDR3 nucleotides are TGTGCCACCAGTGATTTGCTGGGGGGGGTCAAGACCCAGTACTTC. This gives the protein CATSDLLGGVKTQYF. The chain carries TRBV24-1 and TRBJ2-5; TRBD2 aligns across 7 bases. CDR3 size: 15 residues. Unmatched junction bases numbered 6, after V lost 0 bases and J lost 6 bases. CDR1 is KGHDR and CDR2 is SFDVKD in the germline V gene.

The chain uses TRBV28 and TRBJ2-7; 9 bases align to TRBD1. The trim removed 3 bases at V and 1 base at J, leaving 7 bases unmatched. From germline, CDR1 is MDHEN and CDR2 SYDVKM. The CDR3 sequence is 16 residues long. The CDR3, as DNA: TGTGCCAGCAGTTTCCCCCGGGACAGGGCGTCCTACGAGCAGTACTTC. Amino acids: CASSFPRDRASYEQYF.

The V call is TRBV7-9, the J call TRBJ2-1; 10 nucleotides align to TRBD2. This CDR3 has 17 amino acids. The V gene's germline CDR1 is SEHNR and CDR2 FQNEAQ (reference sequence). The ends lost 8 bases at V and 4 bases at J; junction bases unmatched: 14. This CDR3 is CASHISGRLTGYNEQFF. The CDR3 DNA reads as TGTGCCAGCCACATTAGCGGGAGGCTTACGGGATACAATGAGCAGTTCTTC.

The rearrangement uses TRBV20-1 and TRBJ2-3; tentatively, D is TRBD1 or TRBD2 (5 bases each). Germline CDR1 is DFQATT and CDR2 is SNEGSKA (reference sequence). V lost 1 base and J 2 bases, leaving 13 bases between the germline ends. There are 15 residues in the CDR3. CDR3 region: CSARVARENTDTQYF. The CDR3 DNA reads TGCAGTGCTAGAGTCGCCAGGGAGAACACAGATACGCAGTATTTT.

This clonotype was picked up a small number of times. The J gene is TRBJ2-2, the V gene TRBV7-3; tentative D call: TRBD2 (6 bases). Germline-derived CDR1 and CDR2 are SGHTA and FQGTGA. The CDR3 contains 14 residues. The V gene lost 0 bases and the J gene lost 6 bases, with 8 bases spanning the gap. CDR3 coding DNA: TGTGCCAGCAGCTTAACAGGGACTGCCGGGGAGCTGTTTTTT. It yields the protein CASSLTGTAGELFF. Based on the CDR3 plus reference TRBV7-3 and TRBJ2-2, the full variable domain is GAGVSQTPSNKVTEKGKYVELRCDPISGHTALYWYRQSLGQGPEFLIYFQGTGAADDSGLPNDRFFAVRPEGSVSTLKIQRTERGDSAVYLCASSLTGTAGELFFGEGSRLTVL.

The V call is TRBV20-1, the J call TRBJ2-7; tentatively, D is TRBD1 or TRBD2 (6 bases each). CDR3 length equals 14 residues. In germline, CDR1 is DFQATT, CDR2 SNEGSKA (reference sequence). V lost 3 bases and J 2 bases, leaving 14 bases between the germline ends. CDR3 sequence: CSASSGATPYEQYF. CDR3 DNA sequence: TGCAGTGCTAGTTCGGGGGCAACCCCCTACGAGCAGTACTTC.

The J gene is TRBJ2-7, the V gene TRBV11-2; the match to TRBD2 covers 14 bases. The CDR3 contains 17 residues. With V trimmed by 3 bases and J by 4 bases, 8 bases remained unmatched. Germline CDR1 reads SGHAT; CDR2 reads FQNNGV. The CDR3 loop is CASSLGLAGASGYEQYF. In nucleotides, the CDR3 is TGTGCCAGCAGCTTGGGACTAGCGGGAGCCTCGGGGTACGAGCAGTACTTC.